The clone carrying this T cell receptor beta chain was counted between two and nine times. Its specificity is unknown. This sample is drawn from a study of identical twins. Overall study results and limits: Insertions ran lower in abundant cord blood beta clonotypes, though not in memory repertoires. Conclusions came from cross-sectional statistical analysis, not from following the same donors. Weaker excess twin sharing was seen among beta out-of-frame sequences.

MiXCR, applied by TCRdb to the 5' RACE reads, yields one record per CDR3 protein. The sample lists hundreds of thousands of distinct CDR3 sequences; roughly an eighth were seen once. Trimming took off 5 bases at V and 7 bases at J, with 17 bases between the two ends. The germline V gene encodes CDR1 SGHAT and CDR2 FQNNGV. The CDR3 is 15 residues long. The data were also submitted as part of a second study, on yellow fever vaccine responses in identical twins.

Sequencing used PBMCs. The clonotype originates from a woman under 30 in good health. J is TRBJ1-4 and V is TRBV11-2, with D hard to call. The CDR3 sequence is CASSPGPVDGEKLFF. Written as DNA, the CDR3 is TGTGCCAGCAGCCCGGGCCCTGTGGACGGTGAAAAACTGTTTTTT.